Listed below are T cell receptor beta chains from one sample, sequenced in a study of PD-1 blockade in classical Hodgkin lymphoma. The protocol was immunoSEQ multiplex PCR, while the TCRdb copy is restricted to in-frame clones and leaves out a portion. Here the sample spans about 46,000 clones, approximately 70% being singletons. The input for sequencing was peripheral blood mononuclear cells (PBMCs), taken at baseline. The origin of the receptors is a human donor with classical Hodgkin lymphoma. Each CDR3 is given with its conserved first and last residue. A D gene is named only where the DNA matches it firmly. Clone size is shown for a subset of rows, as once, few, many or a class of expanded clone.

v_call	d_call	clone_size	j_call	cdr3_nt	cdr3_aa
TRBV19	.	.	TRBJ1-2	TGTGCCAGTAGTCAGGGCGCCGCTGGCTACACCTTC	CASSQGAAGYTF
TRBV5-1	.	.	TRBJ2-2	TGCGCCAGCAGCTGGGGACCGGCCAACACCGGGGAGCTGTTTTTT	CASSWGPANTGELFF
TRBV19	TRBD1	.	TRBJ2-2	TGTGCCAGCAGGGAGGGGACAGGGGCCGGGGAGCTGTTTTTT	CASREGTGAGELFF
TRBV5-1	.	few	TRBJ2-1	TGCGCCAGCAGTGTGGGGTTGTTTAAGGGTGAGCAGTTCTTC	CASSVGLFKGEQFF
TRBV9	.	.	TRBJ2-2	TGTGCCAGCAGCGTCGTTCCCACCGGGGAGCTGTTTTTT	CASSVVPTGELFF
TRBV5-6	.	.	TRBJ1-1	TGTGCCAGCAGCTACATGGGAAGACAACCGAACACTGAAGCTTTCTTT	CASSYMGRQPNTEAFF
TRBV7-8	TRBD1	.	TRBJ1-1	TGTGCCAGCAGCTTCGGTTACAGGGGGACCACTGAAGCTTTCTTT	CASSFGYRGTTEAFF
TRBV5-6	.	.	TRBJ2-3	TGTGCCAGCAGCTCCATGACAGGTAGAAGCACAGATACGCAGTATTTT	CASSSMTGRSTDTQYF
TRBV25-1	.	.	TRBJ1-1	TGTGCCAGCAGTGCATACAATGAAGCTTTCTTT	CASSAYNEAFF
TRBV9	.	.	TRBJ2-3	TGTGCCAGCAGCGTAGGTGGGGTGGCAGATACGCAGTATTTT	CASSVGGVADTQYF
TRBV11-2	.	.	TRBJ1-1	TGTGCCAGCAGCTCGGAAATGAACACTGAAGCTTTCTTT	CASSSEMNTEAFF
TRBV11-2	TRBD1	.	TRBJ1-2	TGTGCCAGCAGCTGGCAGGGGGCGGATGGCTACACCTTC	CASSWQGADGYTF
TRBV9	TRBD1	.	TRBJ1-2	TGTGCCAGCAGCGTACCAGGGGGCCATGGCTACACCTTC	CASSVPGGHGYTF
TRBV7-6	TRBD2	.	TRBJ2-1	TGTGCCAGCAGCCCCGGGGGGGAGCAGTTCTTC	CASSPGGEQFF
TRBV7-3	.	.	TRBJ2-2	TGTGCCAGCAGCCCCTTAGGGGCCCCGAACACCGGGGAGCTGTTTTTT	CASSPLGAPNTGELFF
TRBV6-1	TRBD2	once	TRBJ2-1	TGTGCCAGCAGTTTCCCCGACGGGAGGAATGAGCAGTTCTTC	CASSFPDGRNEQFF
TRBV5-1	.	.	TRBJ2-5	TGCGCCAGCAGCTCCGGACTACCCCAAGAGACCCAGTACTTC	CASSSGLPQETQYF
TRBV19	.	few	TRBJ1-4	TGTGCCAGTAGTATAAACAGGGATGAAAAACTGTTTTTT	CASSINRDEKLFF
TRBV30	TRBD1	.	TRBJ2-6	TGTGCCTGGAGTGAGGGACAGGTGGATTCTGGGGCCAACGTCCTGACTTTC	CAWSEGQVDSGANVLTF
TRBV25-1	TRBD2	.	TRBJ2-1	TGTGCCAGCACCTTAAGCGGGAGACACAATGAGCAGTTCTTC	CASTLSGRHNEQFF
TRBV6-5	TRBD1	once	TRBJ2-1	TGTGCCAGCAGTAAACCGGGACAGGGACCCAATGAGCAGTTCTTC	CASSKPGQGPNEQFF
TRBV28	.	.	TRBJ2-7	TGTGCCAGCAGCCCGACGACAGGATCCTACTCCTACGAGCAGTACTTC	CASSPTTGSYSYEQYF
TRBV29-1	.	.	TRBJ2-3	TGCAGCGTCTCTTCCCCAGAAACTTCTAGCACAGATACGCAGTATTTT	CSVSSPETSSTDTQYF
TRBV9	.	few	TRBJ1-1	TGTGCCAGCAGCCCAGACCAGGGGCTGTACACTGAAGCTTTCTTT	CASSPDQGLYTEAFF
TRBV4-2	.	few	TRBJ2-1	TGTGCCAGCAGCCAAGCGAGTGTCTACAATGAGCAGTTCTTC	CASSQASVYNEQFF
TRBV11-2	TRBD1	.	TRBJ1-4	TGTGCCAGCAGCTTCGGGACAGGGGAATTGCAGAATGAAAAACTGTTTTTT	CASSFGTGELQNEKLFF
TRBV2	.	.	TRBJ2-2	TGTGCCAGCACCGCCGAAGGGGGGAGCACCGGGGAGCTGTTTTTT	CASTAEGGSTGELFF
TRBV5-1	TRBD1	.	TRBJ1-2	TGCGCCAGCACTACCGGGACAGGGACTCGATTTAACTATGGCTACACCTTC	CASTTGTGTRFNYGYTF
TRBV19	TRBD2	few	TRBJ2-1	TGTGCCAGTAAACCTCTGATCGGGGGGGAGTACTACAATGAGCAGTTCTTC	CASKPLIGGEYYNEQFF
TRBV5-1	.	.	TRBJ2-1	TGCGCCAGCAGCCCCCGCTACAATGAGCAGTTCTTC	CASSPRYNEQFF
TRBV7-9	.	.	TRBJ1-2	TGTGCCAGCAGCTTAGACAGTTTCGGCTACACCTTC	CASSLDSFGYTF
TRBV7-3	.	few	TRBJ2-3	TGTGCCAGCAGCCCCCGAGGGGGGGCGGGCACAGATACGCAGTATTTT	CASSPRGGAGTDTQYF
TRBV29-1	TRBD1	few	TRBJ1-1	TGCAGCGTTGATGACAGGGGTATGACTGAAGCTTTCTTT	CSVDDRGMTEAFF
TRBV6-5	.	.	TRBJ1-1	TGTGCCAGCAGTTATTCGGGAGTATTGAACACTGAAGCTTTCTTT	CASSYSGVLNTEAFF
TRBV5-8	.	.	TRBJ2-6	TGTGCCAGCAGCATCGTATGGCGTGGGGCCAACGTCCTGACTTTC	CASSIVWRGANVLTF
TRBV30	.	.	TRBJ1-3	TGTGCCTGGAGTGGGGACAAAAGCTCTGGAAACACCATATATTTT	CAWSGDKSSGNTIYF
TRBV9	.	.	TRBJ2-1	TGTGCCAGCAGCGTAGTGGACACCCGAAACGATGAGCAGTTCTTC	CASSVVDTRNDEQFF
TRBV25-1	.	few	TRBJ1-2	TGTGCCAGCAGTCAGGGGTATGGCTACACCTTC	CASSQGYGYTF
TRBV11-2	.	.	TRBJ2-2	TGTGCCAGCAGCTTGGGGACCTATAACACCGGGGAGCTGTTTTTT	CASSLGTYNTGELFF
TRBV19	.	.	TRBJ2-1	TGTGCCAGTAGCCTTCGGGGAGGGGGGTCATACAATGAGCAGTTCTTC	CASSLRGGGSYNEQFF
TRBV10-2	.	.	TRBJ1-2	TGCGCCAGCAGTGATCCGGGTACGGCTAACTATGGCTACACCTTC	CASSDPGTANYGYTF
TRBV19	.	.	TRBJ1-2	TGTGCCAGTAGTATGGGCAGGGAGGTGACTGGCTACACCTTC	CASSMGREVTGYTF
TRBV2	.	few	TRBJ1-2	TGTGCCAGCAGTGAAACGACAATCTATGGCTACACCTTC	CASSETTIYGYTF
TRBV19	.	.	TRBJ1-5	TGTGCCAGTAGGAATAGCAATCAGCCCCAGCATTTT	CASRNSNQPQHF
TRBV5-1	.	few	TRBJ1-2	TGCGCCAGCAGCTCGGGAGGGAACTATGGCTACACCTTC	CASSSGGNYGYTF
TRBV5-1	TRBD1	.	TRBJ1-4	TGCGCCAGCAGCTTGGCCGGGGACAGGAATGAAAAACTGTTTTTT	CASSLAGDRNEKLFF
TRBV5-1	.	.	TRBJ1-4	TGCGCCAGCAGCTCCCAGGCTATTCCTAATGAAAAACTGTTTTTT	CASSSQAIPNEKLFF
TRBV25-1	.	few	TRBJ2-3	TGTGCCAGCAGTGAATATAAGGCTGCACGAGATACGCAGTATTTT	CASSEYKAARDTQYF
TRBV14	.	.	TRBJ2-5	TGTGCCAGCAGCCAAGGAAAGGTGACTAGGGGAGAGACCCAGTACTTC	CASSQGKVTRGETQYF
TRBV11-3	TRBD1	once	TRBJ2-7	TGTGCCAGCAGCTTAGCCCCGGGACAGATCTACGAGCAGTACTTC	CASSLAPGQIYEQYF
TRBV30	.	.	TRBJ1-3	TGTGCCTGGGACGAGGGGACCTTCTCTGGAAACACCATATATTTT	CAWDEGTFSGNTIYF